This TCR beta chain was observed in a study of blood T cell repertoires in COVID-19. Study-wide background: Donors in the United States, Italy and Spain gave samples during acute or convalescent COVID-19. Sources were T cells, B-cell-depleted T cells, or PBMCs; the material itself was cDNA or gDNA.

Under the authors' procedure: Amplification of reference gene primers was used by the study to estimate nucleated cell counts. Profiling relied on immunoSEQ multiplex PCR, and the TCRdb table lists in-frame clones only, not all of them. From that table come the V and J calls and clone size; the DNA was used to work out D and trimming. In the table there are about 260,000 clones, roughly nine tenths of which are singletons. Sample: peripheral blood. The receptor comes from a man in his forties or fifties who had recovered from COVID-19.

The CDR3: CASAEAQGRQPQHF. In nucleotides, the CDR3 is TGTGCCAGCGCCGAGGCACAGGGCCGGCAGCCCCAGCATTTT. The rearrangement joins TRBV27 to TRBJ1-5; D is possibly TRBD1 (6 bases). The V end was cut by 8 bases, the J end by 7 bases, with 18 bases between. Germline V CDR1 and CDR2: MNHEY, SMNVEV (reference sequence). This CDR3 is 14 amino acids long.